These 25 T cell receptor beta chains share one sample of origin, sequenced in a study of beta chain features in type 1 diabetes. All of the isolated RNA was reverse transcribed, so expressed TCRB transcripts were sequenced. Here immunoSEQ multiplex PCR was the method, and the copy in TCRdb shows in-frame clones only, minus some. The profile covers more than 300,000 clones, with approximately 16% appearing a single time and about 0.02% taken by the ten largest. Sequencing input: naive CD4+ T cells from blood. These receptor sequences come from a woman between 18 and 30 years old in good health.

This clone was seen a handful of times. This CDR3 is CAIKTGYHEQYF. Written as DNA, the CDR3 is TGTGCCATCAAAACAGGGTACCACGAGCAGTACTTC. V gene TRBV28 combines with J gene TRBJ2-7; D perhaps matches TRBD1 (6 bases). CDR1 and CDR2 from the germline V gene are MDHEN and SYDVKM. V was clipped by 10 bases and J by 5 bases, with 15 bases between them. This CDR3 contains 12 residues.

This clone was seen a few times. The CDR3 region is CASMDRGRVRPQHF. The CDR3 DNA reads as TGTGCCAGCATGGACAGGGGGCGCGTACGGCCCCAGCATTTT. The V gene is TRBV7-8, the J gene TRBJ1-5; 11 bases agree with TRBD1. Trimming removed 7 bases from V and 9 bases from J; junction bases left unmatched: 8. CDR3 size: 14 residues. Germline V gene data show CDR1 as SGHVS and CDR2 as FQNEAQ.

This clone was recorded a few times. The CDR3 bases are TGTGCCTGGGCACAGTGGACAGGATCTGGGGCCAACGTCCTGACTTTC. Encoded protein: CAWAQWTGSGANVLTF. V usage is TRBV30 and J usage is TRBJ2-6; TRBD1 matches 7 bases. This CDR3 is built from 16 residues. J lost 1 base, V lost 5 bases, and 8 bases had no gene match. The germline V gene encodes CDR1 GTSNPN and CDR2 SVGIG (reference sequence).

This clone was counted between two and nine times. This sequence joins TRBV11-2 and TRBJ1-4; TRBD1 matches at 7 bases. Germline V lookup: CDR1 SGHAT, CDR2 FQNNGV. The V segment lost 5 bases and the J segment 7 bases; nucleotides outside the gene matches: 7. CDR3 length: 14 residues. Here the CDR3 DNA reads TGTGCCAGCAGCCTTGGACAGGCGAGTGAAAAACTGTTTTTT. It specifies CASSLGQASEKLFF.

In its sample, this clone was seen a few times. The chain couples TRBV9 to TRBJ1-2; 8 bases line up with TRBD1. J was trimmed by 8 bases and V by 6 bases; bases with no gene match: 9. This CDR3 has 13 amino acids. Germline V gene lookup returns CDR1 SGDLS and CDR2 YYNGEE. This CDR3 is CASTPRDRSGYTF. As DNA, the CDR3 is TGTGCCAGCACCCCCCGGGACAGGTCCGGCTACACCTTC.

Only a few counts were recorded for this clone. The chain links TRBV4-3 to TRBJ1-2; tentative D call: TRBD1 (6 bases). Trimming removed 0 bases from V and 4 bases from J, with 9 bases in between. This CDR3 spans 14 amino acids. Germline lookup yields CDR1 LGHNA and CDR2 YSLEER. DNA of the CDR3: TGCGCCAGCAGCCAAGATCGGACAGTCTATGGCTACACCTTC. This gives the protein CASSQDRTVYGYTF.

V usage is TRBV30 and J usage is TRBJ2-7; weak D call: TRBD2 (6 bases). CDR3 size: 14 residues. Germline CDR1 and CDR2: GTSNPN and SVGIG (reference sequence). The V gene lost 4 bases and the J gene lost 5 bases, with 18 bases spanning the gap. The CDR3 nucleotides are TGTGCCTGGAACGTCGCGACTAGGAGACACGAGCAGTACTTC. Its translation: CAWNVATRRHEQYF.

V and J are TRBV7-9 and TRBJ1-2; D may be TRBD1 (6 bases). This CDR3 has 17 residues. The ends were cut back, 5 bases at V and 2 bases at J, with 21 bases in the middle. CDR1 and CDR2 from the germline V gene are SEHNR and FQNEAQ (reference sequence). The CDR3 DNA is TGTGCCAGCAGCCTGTCACCGGGTAGGGGGTCAAACTATGGCTACACCTTC. Protein product: CASSLSPGRGSNYGYTF.

This clone was recorded a few times. The chain links TRBV29-1 to TRBJ2-3; 12 nucleotides line up with TRBD1. V trimming: 7 bases; J trimming: 6 bases; junction bases outside the gene matches: 11. The CDR3 has 15 residues. Per germline, CDR1 SQVTM and CDR2 ANQGSEA. CDR3 nucleotide sequence: TGCAGCGACGCGTCCCGGGACAGGGGGCCCGATACGCAGTATTTT. Amino acid sequence: CSDASRDRGPDTQYF.

The V call is TRBV29-1, the J call TRBJ2-1, with 8 nucleotides matching TRBD2. Germline V gene lookup returns CDR1 SQVTM and CDR2 ANQGSEA. This CDR3 is built from 12 residues. Unmatched junction bases numbered 5, after V lost 6 bases and J lost 7 bases. In nucleotides, the CDR3 is TGCAGCGTGAGGACTAGCCTTAATGAGCAGTTCTTC. The encoded protein is CSVRTSLNEQFF.

This clone has just a few counts. This chain links TRBV2 with TRBJ1-1; maybe TRBD1 (6 bases). V lost 4 bases to trimming and J lost 7 bases, with 19 bases between them. This CDR3 spans 15 amino acids. Germline CDR1 reads SNHLY; CDR2 reads FYNNEI. This CDR3 is CASSGRSIGGGEAFF. DNA of the CDR3: TGTGCCAGCAGTGGGAGGTCGATAGGGGGGGGTGAAGCTTTCTTT.

In nucleotides, the CDR3 is TGTGCCAGCAGCCGGGGGGTAAACATTCAGTACTTC. It specifies CASSRGVNIQYF. The chain has TRBV7-9 and TRBJ2-4, with 7 bases lining up with TRBD2. V shed 5 bases and J 6 bases; nucleotides not matched to a gene: 1. The CDR3 contains 12 residues. Germline assignment: CDR1 SEHNR and CDR2 FQNEAQ (reference sequence). Together with reference TRBV7-9 and TRBJ2-4, the CDR3 gives the full variable domain: DTGVSQNPRHKITKRGQNVTFRCDPISEHNRLYWYRQTLGQGPEFLTYFQNEAQLEKSRLLSDRFSAERPKGSFSTLEIQRTEQGDSAMYLCASSRGVNIQYFGAGTRLSVL.

This clone turned up a few times. V and J are TRBV29-1 and TRBJ1-1, with D perhaps matching TRBD1 (5 bases). From germline, CDR1 is SQVTM and CDR2 ANQGSEA. V lost 4 bases and J lost 1, with 16 bases in between. The CDR3 contains 15 residues. CDR3 DNA: TGCAGCGTTGCTCATCCGCAGGGTGGGAACACTGAAGCTTTCTTT. Translation: CSVAHPQGGNTEAFF.

This clone showed up just a few times. The chain is built from TRBV15 and TRBJ2-5; 10 bases match TRBD1. Trimming took 3 bases from V and 4 from J; bases not matched to a gene: 11. The CDR3 spans 17 residues. Germline loops: CDR1 LNHNV, CDR2 YYDKDF (reference sequence). The CDR3 sequence is CATSSDRDRGVRETQYF. For the CDR3, the DNA is TGTGCCACCAGCAGCGACCGGGACAGGGGAGTGAGAGAGACCCAGTACTTC. The full variable domain, rest sourced from reference TRBV15 and TRBJ2-5, is DAMVIQNPRYQVTQFGKPVTLSCSQTLNHNVMYWYQQKSSQAPKLLFHYYDKDFNNEADTPDNFQSRRPNTSFCFLDIRSPGLGDTAMYLCATSSDRDRGVRETQYFGPGTRLLVL.

The CDR3, as DNA: TGTGCCAGTAGGGCCGGGACAGGGAGTTCCTACGAGCAGTACTTC. This encodes CASRAGTGSSYEQYF. The genes are TRBV19 and TRBJ2-7; TRBD1 agrees at 9 bases. The CDR3 has 15 amino acids. Looked up from germline, CDR1 is LNHDA and CDR2 is SQIVND (reference sequence). The V segment lost 6 bases and the J segment 1 base; nucleotides outside the gene matches: 7.

V gene TRBV29-1 combines with J gene TRBJ2-3, with 13 bases identical to TRBD2. This CDR3 spans 14 amino acids. Germline V gene data show CDR1 as SQVTM and CDR2 as ANQGSEA. V shed 7 bases and J 3 bases; nucleotides not matched to a gene: 4. For the CDR3, the DNA is TGCAGCGCCTTGGGACTAGCGGGGACAGATACGCAGTATTTT. It yields the protein CSALGLAGTDTQYF.

The chain is built from TRBV30 and TRBJ2-3; D ambiguous. V was trimmed by 1 base and J by 1 base, leaving 21 bases between them. CDR1 GTSNPN and CDR2 SVGIG come from the germline V gene (reference sequence). This CDR3 has 18 amino acids. The CDR3 sequence: CAWSGLTRPRRRTDTQYF. CDR3 DNA: TGTGCCTGGAGTGGCCTCACCCGACCTCGGCGGCGCACAGATACGCAGTATTTT.

This rearrangement joins TRBV30 to TRBJ2-5; D unclear. Trimming pared 4 bases from V and 2 bases from J, leaving 8 bases between. CDR1 and CDR2 from the germline V gene are GTSNPN and SVGIG (reference sequence). This CDR3 comprises 12 residues. The CDR3 bases are TGTGCCTGGAATCAACAGCAAGAGACCCAGTACTTC. This translates into CAWNQQQETQYF.

This clone was counted only a few times. The chain couples TRBV7-2 to TRBJ2-1; the match to TRBD2 covers 8 bases. Germline assignment: CDR1 SGHTA and CDR2 FQGNSA. Trimming took 2 bases from V and 4 from J; bases not matched to a gene: 4. The CDR3 covers 15 residues. The CDR3 sequence is CASSLSGRRYNEQFF. For the CDR3, the DNA is TGTGCCAGCAGCTTAAGCGGGAGACGGTACAATGAGCAGTTCTTC.

The chain couples TRBV28 to TRBJ2-1; D call uncertain. Between the trimmed V and J ends, which lost 3 bases and 3 bases, there was a span of 12 bases. From germline, CDR1 is MDHEN and CDR2 SYDVKM. The CDR3 is 15 residues long. The CDR3: CASSLPRTFYNEQFF. DNA for the CDR3: TGTGCCAGCAGTTTGCCCAGAACGTTCTACAATGAGCAGTTCTTC.

The gene calls are TRBV5-1 and TRBJ2-5; D is unresolved. This CDR3 has 12 amino acids. The germline V and J ends were trimmed by 7 bases and 0 bases, with 7 bases remaining between them. Per the germline V gene, CDR1 is SGHRS and CDR2 is YFSETQ. This CDR3 is CASRLDQETQYF. CDR3 nucleotide sequence: TGCGCCAGCCGCCTAGACCAAGAGACCCAGTACTTC.

This sequence joins TRBV19 and TRBJ1-4; maybe TRBD1 (5 bases). The CDR3 spans 14 residues. V was trimmed by 5 bases and J by 4 bases, leaving 11 bases between them. Germline V gene lookup returns CDR1 LNHDA and CDR2 SQIVND (reference sequence). The CDR3 DNA reads as TGTGCCAGTAGTTATGACAGAATTAATGAAAAACTGTTTTTT. This gives the protein CASSYDRINEKLFF.

The chain couples TRBV7-9 to TRBJ1-1; 9 bases are a match to TRBD1. This CDR3 has 11 amino acids. Germline CDR1 is SEHNR and CDR2 is FQNEAQ (reference sequence). Losses at the gene ends were 7 bases for V and 11 bases for J; bases not matched to a gene: 5. The DNA for the CDR3 is TGTGCCAGCAACCCAGGACAGGGGGCTTTCTTT. Translated, it gives CASNPGQGAFF. Using reference TRBV7-9 and TRBJ1-1 for the parts outside the CDR3, the full variable domain is DTGVSQNPRHKITKRGQNVTFRCDPISEHNRLYWYRQTLGQGPEFLTYFQNEAQLEKSRLLSDRFSAERPKGSFSTLEIQRTEQGDSAMYLCASNPGQGAFFGQGTRLTVV.

The genes are TRBV28 and TRBJ1-5, with 9 bases lining up with TRBD1. CDR1 is MDHEN, CDR2 SYDVKM, per germline. J gave up 11 bases and V 1 base, and 12 bases lay outside the gene matches. The CDR3 consists of 16 residues. This chain's CDR3 is CASSLSTGTGFGTQHF. Written as DNA, the CDR3 is TGTGCCAGCAGTTTATCTACCGGGACAGGGTTTGGGACCCAGCATTTT.

This clone was detected a few times. The rearrangement joins TRBV30 to TRBJ2-2; D unclear. This CDR3 spans 13 amino acids. Trimming shortened V by 0 bases and J by 4 bases, and 6 bases separated the two germline ends. Germline assignment: CDR1 GTSNPN and CDR2 SVGIG (reference sequence). The chain's CDR3 is CAWSVQITGELFF. The CDR3 DNA sequence: TGTGCCTGGAGTGTACAAATCACCGGGGAGCTGTTTTTT.